The source of this T cell receptor (beta chain) is a study of neurological immune-mediated disorders (dated by TCRdb to about 2019). Turning to the overall study: Peripheral blood TCR-beta repertoires from HTLV-I-associated myelopathy (HAM/TSP) patients, multiple sclerosis patients and healthy controls were compared by UMI-based sequencing. The approximately 110 TCR-beta libraries included longitudinal samples, technical triplicates and paired sorted CD4+ and CD8+ T-cell subsets alongside PBMC samples. The cohort comprised 65 to 75 subjects: roughly 14 HAM/TSP patients, around 34 multiple sclerosis patients and 20 healthy controls. Study-wide conclusions, independent of this receptor: No identical CDR3 amino acid sequences were shared among expanded clones across subjects, suggesting private TCR-beta repertoires in all groups. The highest TCR clonal expansion was observed in HAM/TSP patients, whereas the lowest was observed in MS patients, even when compared with healthy controls.

The healthy controls were volunteers from blood banks in Maryland, USA. Unsorted PBMC libraries were generated from 2 million PBMCs stored in RNAlater at -80 °C until RNA extraction. Peripheral blood was subjected to Ficoll-Hypaque density gradient centrifugation to isolate PBMCs, which were then cryopreserved in liquid nitrogen. cDNA synthesis used template-switch 5'RACE with a primer carrying a 10-nucleotide random unique molecular identifier tagging each TCR transcript. Every sequencing run covered 15-18 subjects and yielded more than 160 million TCR-beta sequences. The RNeasy kit was used to extract total RNA. TCR-beta VDJ regions were amplified with primers for the TCR constant region and the 5'RACE anchor, using the KAPA Real-time Library Amplification kit. A first PCR added sample indexes and Illumina adaptors, and a second PCR then raised library yield. After Ampure bead purification, the roughly 650 bp TCR product was size-selected on a 2% E-gel SizeSelection system. Library quality was checked on a Bioanalyzer, concentration was measured with Qubit, and libraries were quantified with the Kapa Library Quantification kit before pooling. Paired-end 2 x 150 bp sequencing of the libraries was performed on an Illumina HiSeq 2500. To increase sequence diversity, about 23-30% phiX was spiked into each library pool. On the authors' methods: Quality-filtered reads were processed with the UMI-based MiGEC pipeline, which removed over 80% of raw TCR sequences during error correction. VDJ genes were aligned to IMGT germline references, and each clonotype was defined by a unique CDR3 amino acid sequence together with V-J genes. Clonal expansion, Shannon diversity and CDR3 relatedness (CalcPairwiseDistances, ClusterSamples) were evaluated with VDJtools, and phylogenetic trees were built with CLCbio workbench. Expanded clones were defined as having at least 8 unique UMIs, based on coefficient-of-variation modelling across technical triplicates. Clones were called with MiXCR by TCRdb after fastp trimmed the public reads at Q25, and only in-frame beta chains were retained. Every CDR3 protein is listed once, alongside the most common genes and DNA of its rows. The V and J calls come from TCRdb's annotation, not from the publication. Here the sample has around 78,000 distinct CDR3 sequences; 15% to 20% occur a single time. Of the sample, just over 15% is held by the ten largest clones.

From its cysteine to its phenylalanine, the CDR3 spans 14 amino acids. Kept here is only the CDR3 DNA, which spans 42 bases and is read in frame from base 1. Per the germline V gene, SNHLY is the CDR1 and FYNNEI is the CDR2. Trimming removed 4 bases from V and 9 bases from J, leaving 16 bases between the germline ends. The table lists this clonotype with a few counts. Its specific antigen is unknown. Within one base of it there is no much larger clone, and no base qualities were kept. Material: PBMCs. The TCR comes from a woman aged 40 to 50 in good health. The sequence joins TRBV2 to TRBJ2-1, and the D gene may be TRBD2, 7 bases matching. At the DNA level, the sequence is TGTGCCAGCAGTGTTGGTGGGGGGGGGCGTGAGCAGTTCTTC. Its amino acids are CASSVGGGGREQFF. Outside the CDR3, residues come from the reference TRBV2 and TRBJ2-1 proteins, so the full variable domain is: EPEVTQTPSHQVTQMGQEVILRCVPISNHLYFYWYRQILGQKVEFLVSFYNNEISEKSEIFDDQFSVERPDGSNFTLKIRSTKLEDSAMYFCASSVGGGGREQFFGPGTRLTVL.